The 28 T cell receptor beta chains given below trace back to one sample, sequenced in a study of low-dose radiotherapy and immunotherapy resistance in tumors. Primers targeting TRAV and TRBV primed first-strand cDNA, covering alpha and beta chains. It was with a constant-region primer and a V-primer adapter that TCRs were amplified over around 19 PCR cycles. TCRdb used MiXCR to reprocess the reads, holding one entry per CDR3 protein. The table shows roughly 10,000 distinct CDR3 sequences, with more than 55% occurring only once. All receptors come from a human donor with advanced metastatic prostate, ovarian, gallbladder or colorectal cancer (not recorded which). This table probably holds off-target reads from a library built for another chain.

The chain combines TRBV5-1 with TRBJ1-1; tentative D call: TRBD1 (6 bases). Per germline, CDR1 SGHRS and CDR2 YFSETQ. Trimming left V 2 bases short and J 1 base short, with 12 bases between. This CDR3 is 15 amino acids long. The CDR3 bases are TGCGCCAGCAGCTTATCTCAGGGGACGAACACTGAAGCTTTCTTT. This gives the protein CASSLSQGTNTEAFF.

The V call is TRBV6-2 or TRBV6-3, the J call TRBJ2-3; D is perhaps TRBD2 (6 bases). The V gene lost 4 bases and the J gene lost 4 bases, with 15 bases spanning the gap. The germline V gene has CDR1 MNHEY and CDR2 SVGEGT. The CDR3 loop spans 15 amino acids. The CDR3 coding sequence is TGTGCCAGCAGTTCCCCTCGACTAGTCGCAGATACGCAGTATTTT. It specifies CASSSPRLVADTQYF.

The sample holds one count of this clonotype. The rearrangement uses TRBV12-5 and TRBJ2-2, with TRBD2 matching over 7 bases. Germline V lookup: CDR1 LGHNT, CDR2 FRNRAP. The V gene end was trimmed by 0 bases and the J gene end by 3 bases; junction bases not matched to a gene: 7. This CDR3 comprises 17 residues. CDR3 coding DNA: TGTGCTAGTGGTTTGGTCACTGGCGGGAGACACACCGGGGAGCTGTTTTTT. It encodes CASGLVTGGRHTGELFF.

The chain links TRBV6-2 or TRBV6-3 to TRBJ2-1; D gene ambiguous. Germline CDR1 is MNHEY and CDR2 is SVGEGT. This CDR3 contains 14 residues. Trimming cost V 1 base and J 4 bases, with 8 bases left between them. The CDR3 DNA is TGTGCCAGCAGTTACTTAGGACCTTACAATGAGCAGTTCTTC. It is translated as CASSYLGPYNEQFF.

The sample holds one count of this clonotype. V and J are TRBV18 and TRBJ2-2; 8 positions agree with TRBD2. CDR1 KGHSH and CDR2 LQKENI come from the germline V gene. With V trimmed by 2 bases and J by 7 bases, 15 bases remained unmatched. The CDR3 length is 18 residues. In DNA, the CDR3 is TGTGCCAGCTCACCAAAGATAGTAGCGGGACAACAGGACGGGGAGCTGTTTTTT. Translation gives CASSPKIVAGQQDGELFF.

CDR3 region: CSARDLDRGPTGELFF. The DNA of the CDR3 is TGCAGTGCTAGAGATTTGGACAGGGGGCCCACCGGGGAGCTGTTTTTT. The chain combines TRBV20-1 with TRBJ2-2; TRBD1 matches at 11 bases. Unmatched junction bases numbered 4, after V lost 0 bases and J lost 4 bases. The CDR3 is 16 residues long. Germline loops: CDR1 DFQATT, CDR2 SNEGSKA (reference sequence).

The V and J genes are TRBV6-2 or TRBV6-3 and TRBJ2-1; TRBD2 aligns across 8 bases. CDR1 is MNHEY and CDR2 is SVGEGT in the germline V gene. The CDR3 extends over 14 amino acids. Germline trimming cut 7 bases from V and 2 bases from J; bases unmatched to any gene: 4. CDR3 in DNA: TGTGCCAGCAAAGCGGGAGTCCCCTACAATGAGCAGTTCTTC. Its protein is CASKAGVPYNEQFF.

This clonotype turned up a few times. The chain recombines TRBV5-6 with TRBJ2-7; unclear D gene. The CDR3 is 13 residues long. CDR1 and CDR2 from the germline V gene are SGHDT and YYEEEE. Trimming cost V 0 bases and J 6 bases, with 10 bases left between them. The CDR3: CASSLVGSAEQYF. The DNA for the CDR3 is TGTGCCAGCAGCTTGGTAGGCAGCGCCGAGCAGTACTTC.

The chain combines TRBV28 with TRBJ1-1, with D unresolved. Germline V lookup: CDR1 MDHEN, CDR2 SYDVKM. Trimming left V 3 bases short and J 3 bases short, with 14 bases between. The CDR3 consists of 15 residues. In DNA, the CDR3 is TGTGCCAGCAGTTTCGGGCGGAATCGCGACACTGAAGCTTTCTTT. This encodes CASSFGRNRDTEAFF.

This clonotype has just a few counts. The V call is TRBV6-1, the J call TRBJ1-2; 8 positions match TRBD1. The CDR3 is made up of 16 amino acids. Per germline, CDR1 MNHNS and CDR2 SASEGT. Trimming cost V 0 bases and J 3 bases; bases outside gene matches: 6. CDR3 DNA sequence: TGTGCCAGCAGTGAAGCCGGGGACAGGCCTGACTATGGCTACACCTTC. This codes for CASSEAGDRPDYGYTF.

CDR3 in amino acids: CSVGEPGAFEAFF. The CDR3, as DNA: TGCAGCGTTGGAGAACCGGGCGCATTTGAAGCTTTCTTT. This chain links TRBV29-1 with TRBJ1-1; no clear D. V shed 4 bases and J shed 7 bases, with 16 bases lying between them. CDR3 length: 13 residues. CDR1 is SQVTM and CDR2 is ANQGSEA in the germline V gene.

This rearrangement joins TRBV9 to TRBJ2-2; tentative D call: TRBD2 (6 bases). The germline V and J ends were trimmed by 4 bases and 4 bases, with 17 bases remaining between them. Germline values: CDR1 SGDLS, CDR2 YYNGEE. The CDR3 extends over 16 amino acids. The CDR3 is CASSPHGLACTGELFF. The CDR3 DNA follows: TGTGCCAGCAGCCCCCACGGCCTAGCGTGCACCGGGGAGCTGTTTTTT.

The CDR3 region has the DNA TGTGCCAGCAGCTTAGCTGCGGGGGTCCAGCCCCAGCATTTT. Amino acid sequence: CASSLAAGVQPQHF. The chain is built from TRBV7-8 and TRBJ1-5; D may be TRBD1 (5 bases). The CDR3 contains 14 residues. Trimming stripped 0 bases from V and 7 bases from J, with 10 bases between. Germline V CDR1 and CDR2: SGHVS, FQNEAQ.

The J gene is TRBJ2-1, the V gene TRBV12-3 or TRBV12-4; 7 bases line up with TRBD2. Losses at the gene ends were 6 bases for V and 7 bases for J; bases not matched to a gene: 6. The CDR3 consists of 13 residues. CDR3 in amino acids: CASRPREFNEQFF. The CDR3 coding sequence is TGTGCCAGCAGACCGCGGGAGTTTAATGAGCAGTTCTTC.

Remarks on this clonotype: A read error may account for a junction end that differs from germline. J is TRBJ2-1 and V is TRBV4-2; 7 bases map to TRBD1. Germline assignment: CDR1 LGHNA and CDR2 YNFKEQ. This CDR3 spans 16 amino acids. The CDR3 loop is CASSRDPGQSVHEQFF. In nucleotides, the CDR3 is TGTGCTAGCAGCCGCGATCCGGGACAGTCAGTCCATGAGCAGTTCTTC.

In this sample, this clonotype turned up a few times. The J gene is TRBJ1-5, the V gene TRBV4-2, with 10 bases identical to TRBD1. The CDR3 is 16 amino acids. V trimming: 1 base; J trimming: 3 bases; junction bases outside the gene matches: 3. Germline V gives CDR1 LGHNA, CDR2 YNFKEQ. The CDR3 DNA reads TGTGCCAGCAGCCAAGGGGACAGGGGCCCCAATCAGCCCCAGCATTTT. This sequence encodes CASSQGDRGPNQPQHF.

CDR3 DNA: TGTGCCAGTAGTATAGGACGGTCGCAAGAGACCCAGTACTTC. Translated, it gives CASSIGRSQETQYF. The rearrangement uses TRBV19 and TRBJ2-5; D is uncertain. The V end was cut by 1 base, the J end by 2 bases, with 8 bases between. The germline V gene encodes CDR1 LNHDA and CDR2 SQIVND (reference sequence). This CDR3 is 14 amino acids long.

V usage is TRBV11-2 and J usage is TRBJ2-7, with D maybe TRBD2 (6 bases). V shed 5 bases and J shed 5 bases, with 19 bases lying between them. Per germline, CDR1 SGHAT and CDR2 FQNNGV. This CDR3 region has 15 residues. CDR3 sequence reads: CASSPRALGGNEQYF. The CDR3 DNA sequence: TGTGCCAGCAGCCCTAGGGCGCTTGGGGGGAACGAGCAGTACTTC. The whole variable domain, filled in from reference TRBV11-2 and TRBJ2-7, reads EAGVAQSPRYKIIEKRQSVAFWCNPISGHATLYWYQQILGQGPKLLIQFQNNGVVDDSQLPKDRFSAERLKGVDSTLKIQPAKLEDSAVYLCASSPRALGGNEQYFGPGTRLTVT.

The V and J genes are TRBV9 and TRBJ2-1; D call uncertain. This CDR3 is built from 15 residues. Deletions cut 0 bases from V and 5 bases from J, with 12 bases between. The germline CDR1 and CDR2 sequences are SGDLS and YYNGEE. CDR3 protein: CASSVVATHHNEQFF. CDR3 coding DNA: TGTGCCAGCAGCGTAGTGGCTACACATCACAATGAGCAGTTCTTC. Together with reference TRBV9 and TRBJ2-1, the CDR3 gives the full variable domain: DSGVTQTPKHLITATGQRVTLRCSPRSGDLSVYWYQQSLDQGLQFLIQYYNGEERAKGNILERFSAQQFPDLHSELNLSSLELGDSALYFCASSVVATHHNEQFFGPGTRLTVL.

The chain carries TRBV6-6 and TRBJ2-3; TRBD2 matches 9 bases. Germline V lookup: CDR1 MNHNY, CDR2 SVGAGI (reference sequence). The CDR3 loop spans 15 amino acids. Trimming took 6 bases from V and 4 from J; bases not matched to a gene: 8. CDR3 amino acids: CASSAFSGRPDTQYF. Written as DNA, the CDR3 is TGTGCCAGCAGCGCCTTTAGCGGGAGACCAGATACGCAGTATTTT.

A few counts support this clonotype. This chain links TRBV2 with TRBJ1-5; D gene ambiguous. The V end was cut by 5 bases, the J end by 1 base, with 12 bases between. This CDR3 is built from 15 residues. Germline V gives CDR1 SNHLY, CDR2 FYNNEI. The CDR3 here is CASSLRSGSNQPQHF. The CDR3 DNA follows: TGTGCCAGCAGTCTACGATCGGGGAGCAATCAGCCCCAGCATTTT.

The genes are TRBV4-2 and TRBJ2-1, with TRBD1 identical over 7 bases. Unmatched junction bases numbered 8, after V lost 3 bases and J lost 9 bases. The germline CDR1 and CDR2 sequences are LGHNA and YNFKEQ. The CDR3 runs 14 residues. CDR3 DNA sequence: TGTGCCAGCAGCCACCGGGACAGACCCCTTGAGCAGTTCTTC. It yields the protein CASSHRDRPLEQFF.

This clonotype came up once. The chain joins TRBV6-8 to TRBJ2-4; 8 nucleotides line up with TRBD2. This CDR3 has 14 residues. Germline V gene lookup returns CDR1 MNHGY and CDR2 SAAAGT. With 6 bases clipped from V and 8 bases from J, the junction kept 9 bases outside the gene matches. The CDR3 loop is CASRERERRDIQYF. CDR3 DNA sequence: TGTGCCAGCAGGGAGCGGGAGAGGAGGGACATTCAGTACTTC.

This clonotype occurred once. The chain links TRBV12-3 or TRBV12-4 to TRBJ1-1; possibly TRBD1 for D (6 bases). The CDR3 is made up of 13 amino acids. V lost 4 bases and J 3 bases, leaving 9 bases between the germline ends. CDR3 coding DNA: TGTGCCAGCAGTTCGAAGGGGGACACTGAAGCTTTCTTT. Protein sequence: CASSSKGDTEAFF.

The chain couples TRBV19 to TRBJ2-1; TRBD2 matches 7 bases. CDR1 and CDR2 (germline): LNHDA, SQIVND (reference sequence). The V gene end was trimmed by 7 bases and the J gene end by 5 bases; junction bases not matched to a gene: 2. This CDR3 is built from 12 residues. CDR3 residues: CASMGGNNEQFF. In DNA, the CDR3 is TGTGCCAGTATGGGGGGGAACAATGAGCAGTTCTTC.

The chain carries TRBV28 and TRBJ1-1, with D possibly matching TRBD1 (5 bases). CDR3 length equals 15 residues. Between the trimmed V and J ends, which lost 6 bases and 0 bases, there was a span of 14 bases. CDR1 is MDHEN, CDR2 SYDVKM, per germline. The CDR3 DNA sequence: TGTGCCAGCAGGTACCGACAGCCCATGAACACTGAAGCTTTCTTT. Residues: CASRYRQPMNTEAFF. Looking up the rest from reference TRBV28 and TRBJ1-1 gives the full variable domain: DVKVTQSSRYLVKRTGEKVFLECVQDMDHENMFWYRQDPGLGLRLIYFSYDVKMKEKGDIPEGYSVSREKKERFSLILESASTNQTSMYLCASRYRQPMNTEAFFGQGTRLTVV.

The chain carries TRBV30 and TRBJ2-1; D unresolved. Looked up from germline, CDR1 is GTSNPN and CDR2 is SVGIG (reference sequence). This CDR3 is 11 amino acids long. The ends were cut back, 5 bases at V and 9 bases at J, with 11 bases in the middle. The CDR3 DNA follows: TGTGCCTGGGAAGGCTATTCTGAGCAGTTCTTC. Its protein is CAWEGYSEQFF.

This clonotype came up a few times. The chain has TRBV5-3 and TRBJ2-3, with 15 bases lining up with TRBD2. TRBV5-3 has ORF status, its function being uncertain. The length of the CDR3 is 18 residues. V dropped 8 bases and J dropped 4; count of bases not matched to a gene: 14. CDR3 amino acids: CASSTGLAGGAGPDTQYF. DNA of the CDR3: TGTGCCAGCAGCACGGGACTAGCGGGAGGCGCGGGCCCAGATACGCAGTATTTT.